These 30 T cell receptor beta chains were all obtained from the same sample, sequenced in a study of shared clonotypes between healthy human individuals. The data were produced by immunoSEQ multiplex PCR, yet TCRdb's version contains in-frame clones alone and is incomplete. The sample includes about 680,000 clones, roughly 70% of them seen just once. The source material was memory CD4+ T cells sorted from blood. Subset described: CD45RA-negative fraction. The source is a woman aged 25-40 years in good health.

The CDR3 DNA reads as TGTGCCAGCAGTTCCGCCGCAGATACGCAGTATTTT. Protein: CASSSAADTQYF. The rearrangement uses TRBV27 and TRBJ2-3; unclear D gene. Looked up from germline, CDR1 is MNHEY and CDR2 is SMNVEV (reference sequence). V shed 4 bases and J shed 4 bases, with 6 bases lying between them. The CDR3 has 12 amino acids.

The rearrangement joins TRBV5-5 to TRBJ2-3, with 8 bases matching TRBD2. The V and J ends lost 1 base and 4 bases, in that order; junction bases with no gene match: 8. The CDR3 contains 16 residues. The germline V gene encodes CDR1 SGHKS and CDR2 YYEKEE (reference sequence). This CDR3 reads CASSLFGGAGADTQYF. CDR3 DNA: TGTGCCAGCAGCTTGTTCGGGGGAGCGGGAGCAGATACGCAGTATTTT.

The genes are TRBV5-4 and TRBJ2-7; 8 bases fit TRBD2. CDR1 is SGHNT, CDR2 YYREEE, per germline (reference sequence). The CDR3 covers 14 residues. V lost 4 bases, J lost 5 bases, and 8 bases stayed unmatched. The CDR3 sequence is CASSQELAADEQYF. In nucleotides, the CDR3 is TGTGCCAGCAGCCAGGAACTAGCGGCCGACGAGCAGTACTTC. The variable domain in full, completed from reference TRBV5-4 and TRBJ2-7, reads ETGVTQSPTHLIKTRGQQVTLRCSSQSGHNTVSWYQQALGQGPQFIFQYYREEENGRGNFPPRFSGLQFPNYSSELNVNALELDDSALYLCASSQELAADEQYFGPGTRLTVT.

Ten or more counts support this clone. The identical CDR3 is also encoded by other nucleotide sequences in the sample. The rearrangement uses TRBV19 and TRBJ1-5; D perhaps matches TRBD1 (5 bases). Germline V CDR1 and CDR2: LNHDA, SQIVND (reference sequence). V was trimmed by 9 bases and J by 11 bases, leaving 26 bases between them. This CDR3 has 15 amino acids. The DNA for the CDR3 is TGTGCCAGCGAATCAAGGGGAGCAGTGAAGAGGGCCCAGCATTTT. Protein product: CASESRGAVKRAQHF.

This chain links TRBV29-1 with TRBJ1-1, with 11 bases that match TRBD1. Trimming removed 5 bases from V and 4 bases from J; junction bases left unmatched: 9. Germline V lookup: CDR1 SQVTM, CDR2 ANQGSEA. The CDR3 spans 15 residues. In DNA form, the CDR3 reads TGCAGCGTTTGGACAGGGGGCTTTCAACGCACTGAAGCTTTCTTT. Translation: CSVWTGGFQRTEAFF. The full variable domain, its missing parts supplied by reference TRBV29-1 and TRBJ1-1, is SAVISQKPSRDICQRGTSLTIQCQVDSQVTMMFWYRQQPGQSLTLIATANQGSEATYESGFVIDKFPISRPNLTFSTLTVSNMSPEDSSIYLCSVWTGGFQRTEAFFGQGTRLTVV.

This clone was found a few times. The genes are TRBV7-7 and TRBJ2-5; D is perhaps TRBD1 (6 bases). CDR1 is SSHAT and CDR2 is FNYEAQ in the germline V gene (reference sequence). Trimming stripped 5 bases from V and 3 bases from J, with 13 bases between. The CDR3 is made up of 14 amino acids. The CDR3 spells CASSRGQGKETQYF. The CDR3 nucleotides are TGTGCCAGCAGCCGAGGGCAGGGGAAAGAGACCCAGTACTTC. Together with reference TRBV7-7 and TRBJ2-5, the CDR3 gives the full variable domain: GAGVSQSPRYKVTKRGQDVTLRCDPISSHATLYWYQQALGQGPEFLTYFNYEAQPDKSGLPSDRFSAERPEGSISTLTIQRTEQRDSAMYRCASSRGQGKETQYFGPGTRLLVL.

J is TRBJ2-5 and V is TRBV15, with 9 positions matching TRBD2. The J call may be mistaken, given a closer DNA end match to TRBJ2-7. CDR1 and CDR2 from the germline V gene are LNHNV and YYDKDF (reference sequence). The length of the CDR3 is 13 residues. The CDR3 protein is CATGAGGGYEQYF. CDR3 sequence (DNA): TGTGCCACCGGAGCGGGAGGAGGGTACGAGCAGTACTTC.

This chain uses TRBV5-1 with TRBJ1-1; D remains ambiguous. The V end was cut by 3 bases, the J end by 1 base, with 10 bases between. Germline values: CDR1 SGHRS, CDR2 YFSETQ. There are 14 residues in the CDR3. The CDR3 DNA reads as TGCGCCAGCAGCTACCGGGCCCAGAACACTGAAGCTTTCTTT. This encodes CASSYRAQNTEAFF.

The CDR3 loop reads CASSRPDSSYEQYF. CDR3 nucleotide sequence: TGCGCCAGCAGCCGCCCGGACAGCTCCTACGAGCAGTACTTC. The chain employs TRBV5-1 and TRBJ2-7; D is possibly TRBD1 (6 bases). This CDR3 region has 14 residues. Germline V gene lookup returns CDR1 SGHRS and CDR2 YFSETQ. Trimming left V 4 bases short and J 0 bases short, with 11 bases between.

The chain combines TRBV28 with TRBJ1-4, with 7 bases aligning to TRBD1. V trimming: 1 base; J trimming: 8 bases; junction bases outside the gene matches: 13. The CDR3 is 17 residues long. Germline values: CDR1 MDHEN, CDR2 SYDVKM. The CDR3 reads CASSLSYGTVGVEKLFF. CDR3 bases: TGTGCCAGCAGTTTATCCTACGGGACAGTTGGAGTCGAAAAACTGTTTTTT.

This clone was counted between two and nine times. The CDR3 loop is CASSLWLYEQYF. CDR3 in DNA: TGTGCCAGCAGTTTATGGCTCTACGAGCAGTACTTC. The rearrangement links TRBV28 to TRBJ2-7; the D is unclear. The ends were cut back, 0 bases at V and 3 bases at J, with 3 bases in the middle. The CDR3 extends over 12 amino acids. Per the germline V gene, CDR1 is MDHEN and CDR2 is SYDVKM.

In its sample, this clone was seen a few times. J is TRBJ1-6 and V is TRBV11-2, with D maybe TRBD1 (5 bases). V was trimmed by 4 bases and J by 10 bases, leaving 20 bases between them. The germline V gene encodes CDR1 SGHAT and CDR2 FQNNGV. This CDR3 is built from 16 residues. In DNA, the CDR3 is TGTGCCAGCAGCTCGACCGGGACCCCAATCAAGTCACCCCTCCACTTT. The encoded protein is CASSSTGTPIKSPLHF. The full variable domain, its missing parts supplied by reference TRBV11-2 and TRBJ1-6, is EAGVAQSPRYKIIEKRQSVAFWCNPISGHATLYWYQQILGQGPKLLIQFQNNGVVDDSQLPKDRFSAERLKGVDSTLKIQPAKLEDSAVYLCASSSTGTPIKSPLHFGNGTRLTVT.

The DNA of the CDR3 is TGTGCCAGCAGTACGACAGACTATGGCTACACCTTC. It encodes CASSTTDYGYTF. The chain combines TRBV6-6 with TRBJ1-2; a weak D match, TRBD1 (5 bases). Germline loops: CDR1 MNHNY, CDR2 SVGAGI (reference sequence). Trimming took off 5 bases at V and 3 bases at J, with 7 bases between the two ends. The CDR3 length is 12 residues.

The chain joins TRBV7-2 to TRBJ2-3, with 9 bases that match TRBD2. The CDR3 spans 18 residues. Germline CDR1 SGHTA, CDR2 FQGNSA. V was clipped by 2 bases and J by 2 bases; unmatched bases: 11. This CDR3 reads CASSLTGGLAGTTDTQYF. CDR3 DNA: TGTGCCAGCAGCTTAACCGGGGGACTAGCAGGAACCACAGATACGCAGTATTTT.

CDR3 residues: CASTKGGSGGILLFF. CDR3 sequence (DNA): TGTGCCAGCACCAAAGGAGGGTCGGGAGGGATATTGCTGTTCTTC. V and J are TRBV6-1 and TRBJ2-1, with 8 bases that match TRBD2. V was clipped by 7 bases and J by 15 bases; unmatched bases: 20. The CDR3 covers 15 residues. Germline-derived CDR1 and CDR2 are MNHNS and SASEGT.

The V and J genes are TRBV7-9 and TRBJ1-1; TRBD1 might be the D (6 bases). V shed 11 bases and J shed 5 bases, with 12 bases lying between them. Germline assignment: CDR1 SEHNR and CDR2 FQNEAQ (reference sequence). This CDR3 has 11 residues. The CDR3 DNA follows: TGTGCCGCAGGGGTTTTGACTGAAGCTTTCTTT. The encoded protein is CAAGVLTEAFF.

This chain uses TRBV9 with TRBJ2-1; D assignment may be TRBD1 or TRBD2 (5 bases each). The germline CDR1 and CDR2 sequences are SGDLS and YYNGEE. V was trimmed by 1 base and J by 9 bases, leaving 14 bases between them. The CDR3 sequence is 14 residues long. The CDR3 loop is CASSVLGEGSEQFF. The CDR3 nucleotides are TGTGCCAGCAGCGTACTAGGAGAGGGGTCTGAGCAGTTCTTC.

This clone was picked up a small number of times. The rearrangement links TRBV27 to TRBJ2-5; maybe TRBD2 (5 bases). The V gene's germline CDR1 is MNHEY and CDR2 SMNVEV (reference sequence). V was shortened by 5 bases and J by 7 bases, with 11 bases between the two germline ends. The CDR3 is made up of 12 amino acids. The DNA for the CDR3 is TGTGCCAGCAGTCTCGAGGGCCGGACCCAGTACTTC. This sequence encodes CASSLEGRTQYF.

The V call is TRBV19, the J call TRBJ1-4, with D possibly TRBD1 on 6 matching bases. The CDR3 runs to 12 residues. Per the germline V gene, CDR1 is LNHDA and CDR2 is SQIVND (reference sequence). Trimming took 5 bases from V and 11 from J, leaving 12 bases between them. The CDR3 nucleotides read TGTGCCAGTAGTCCGAGACAGGACAAACTGTTTTTT. Amino acids: CASSPRQDKLFF.

The chain employs TRBV19 and TRBJ2-1; D might be TRBD2 (5 bases). CDR3 length: 14 amino acids. V lost 9 bases to trimming and J lost 6 bases, with 18 bases between them. Germline CDR1 LNHDA, CDR2 SQIVND (reference sequence). CDR3 in amino acids: CASRSERLVNEQFF. The CDR3 region has the DNA TGTGCCAGCCGTAGCGAAAGATTGGTCAATGAGCAGTTCTTC.

The J gene is TRBJ1-5, the V gene TRBV5-1; 8 bases agree with TRBD1. The germline CDR1 and CDR2 sequences are SGHRS and YFSETQ. V shed 4 bases and J 2 bases; nucleotides not matched to a gene: 14. This CDR3 comprises 18 residues. The chain's CDR3 is CASSPGQGGVVGNQPQHF. The CDR3, as DNA: TGCGCCAGCAGCCCAGGACAGGGAGGGGTAGTGGGCAATCAGCCCCAGCATTTT.

The chain couples TRBV5-1 to TRBJ1-2, with D possibly matching TRBD1 (6 bases). Trimming cost V 4 bases and J 3 bases, with 13 bases left between them. CDR1 is SGHRS, CDR2 YFSETQ, per germline. The CDR3 loop spans 14 amino acids. The CDR3 spells CASSPQGTDYGYTF. The CDR3 nucleotides read TGCGCCAGCAGCCCCCAGGGGACGGACTATGGCTACACCTTC.

V and J are TRBV5-1 and TRBJ2-1; no reliable D call. V was clipped by 7 bases and J by 0 bases, with 14 bases between them. Germline V gene data show CDR1 as SGHRS and CDR2 as YFSETQ. The CDR3 covers 15 residues. Here the CDR3 reads CASGVDSSSYNEQFF. As DNA, the CDR3 is TGCGCCAGCGGAGTCGACTCAAGCTCCTACAATGAGCAGTTCTTC.

The chain joins TRBV25-1 to TRBJ1-5, with TRBD1 identical over 7 bases. This CDR3 comprises 13 residues. V lost 4 bases to trimming and J lost 7 bases; unmatched junction nucleotides: 4. The germline V gene encodes CDR1 MGHDK and CDR2 SYGVNS. For the CDR3, the DNA is TGTGCCAGCAGTGCAGGGGGATTCCAGCCCCAGCATTTT. It yields the protein CASSAGGFQPQHF. Full variable domain (outside the CDR3, taken from reference TRBV25-1 and TRBJ1-5): EADIYQTPRYLVIGTGKKITLECSQTMGHDKMYWYQQDPGMELHLIHYSYGVNSTEKGDLSSESTVSRIRTEHFPLTLESARPSHTSQYLCASSAGGFQPQHFGDGTRLSIL.

This chain links TRBV28 with TRBJ2-5; D is unclear. The DNA matches TRBJ2-7 better at its end, which makes the J call doubtful. The length of the CDR3 is 15 residues. Germline V gene sequence: CDR1 MDHEN, CDR2 SYDVKM. CDR3 DNA sequence: TGTGCCAGCAATCGCTTACACACCTTCCCCTACGAGCAGTACTTC. It yields the protein CASNRLHTFPYEQYF.

This chain joins TRBV5-1 and TRBJ2-2, with D possibly TRBD2 on 6 matching bases. Trimming shortened V by 1 base and J by 7 bases, and 8 bases separated the two germline ends. CDR3 length equals 13 residues. From germline, CDR1 is SGHRS and CDR2 YFSETQ. For the CDR3, the DNA is TGCGCCAGCAGCTTGCAGGACTACGGGGAGCTGTTTTTT. Protein sequence: CASSLQDYGELFF.

The chain is built from TRBV6-5 and TRBJ2-7; 9 nucleotides align to TRBD2. With 6 bases clipped from V and 4 bases from J, the junction kept 10 bases outside the gene matches. The CDR3 runs to 15 residues. CDR1 MNHEY and CDR2 SVGAGI come from the germline V gene. The chain's CDR3 is CASRPGGSGSYEQYF. The CDR3 nucleotides are TGTGCCAGCAGACCAGGTGGTAGCGGGAGTTACGAGCAGTACTTC.

This clone has just a few counts. This chain joins TRBV7-3 and TRBJ2-3; no clear D gene. Germline CDR1 and CDR2: SGHTA and FQGTGA. This CDR3 has 13 residues. The ends were cut back, 5 bases at V and 7 bases at J, with 13 bases in the middle. The CDR3 nucleotides are TGTGCCAGCAGCCCCCAAGGTAGAAATACGCAGTATTTT. Translating it yields CASSPQGRNTQYF.

The chain couples TRBV5-4 to TRBJ2-3; unclear D gene. Deletions cut 4 bases from V and 4 bases from J, with 13 bases between. The CDR3 covers 14 residues. From germline, CDR1 is SGHNT and CDR2 YYREEE (reference sequence). CDR3 bases: TGTGCCAGCAGCCACCCCTCGGGTCCAGATACGCAGTATTTT. Protein sequence: CASSHPSGPDTQYF.

V and J are TRBV7-2 and TRBJ1-4; D not resolved. Per the germline V gene, CDR1 is SGHTA and CDR2 is FQGNSA. Trimming stripped 0 bases from V and 4 bases from J, with 6 bases between. CDR3 length equals 14 residues. The CDR3 reads CASSLASLNEKLFF. The CDR3 nucleotides are TGTGCCAGCAGCTTAGCCAGCCTTAATGAAAAACTGTTTTTT. The entire variable domain, with the rest obtained from reference TRBV7-2 and TRBJ1-4, is as follows: GAGVSQSPSNKVTEKGKDVELRCDPISGHTALYWYRQSLGQGLEFLIYFQGNSAPDKSGLPSDRFSAERTGGSVSTLTIQRTQQEDSAVYLCASSLASLNEKLFFGSGTQLSVL.